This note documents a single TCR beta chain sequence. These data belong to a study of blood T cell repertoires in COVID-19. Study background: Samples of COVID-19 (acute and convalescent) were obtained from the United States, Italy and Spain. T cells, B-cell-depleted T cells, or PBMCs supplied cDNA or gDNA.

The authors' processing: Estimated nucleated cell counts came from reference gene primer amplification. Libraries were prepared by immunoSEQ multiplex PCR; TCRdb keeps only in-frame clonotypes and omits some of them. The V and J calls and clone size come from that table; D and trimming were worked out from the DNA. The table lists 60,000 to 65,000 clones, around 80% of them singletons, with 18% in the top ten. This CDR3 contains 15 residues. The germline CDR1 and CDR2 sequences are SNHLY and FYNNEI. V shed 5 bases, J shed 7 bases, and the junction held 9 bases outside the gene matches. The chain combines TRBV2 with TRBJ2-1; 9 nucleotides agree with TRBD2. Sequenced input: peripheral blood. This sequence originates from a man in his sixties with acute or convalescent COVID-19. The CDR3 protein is CASSPRTSVGNEQFF. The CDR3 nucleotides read TGTGCCAGCAGTCCTCGGACTAGCGTAGGAAATGAGCAGTTCTTC.